The 10 T cell receptor beta chains reported below all come from one sample, sequenced in a study of cytomegalovirus exposure and HLA in healthy donors. Amplification used 60 Vbeta primers and 13 Jbeta primers. Profiling relied on immunoSEQ multiplex PCR, and the TCRdb table lists in-frame clones only, not all of them. The table has roughly 110,000 clones, 82% seen once; the top ten hold about 1.6%. Sequencing was carried out using PBMCs. The receptors originated from a man aged 50 to 60 in good health and CMV-seronegative.

This chain connects TRBV7-2 to TRBJ1-2, with D perhaps matching TRBD1 (6 bases). Germline CDR1 and CDR2: SGHTA and FQGNSA. There are 13 residues in the CDR3. Trimming left V 5 bases short and J 7 bases short, with 14 bases between. CDR3 protein: CASSPIFRGGYTF. CDR3 sequence (DNA): TGTGCCAGCAGCCCCATATTCAGGGGTGGCTACACCTTC. The entire variable domain, with the rest obtained from reference TRBV7-2 and TRBJ1-2, is as follows: GAGVSQSPSNKVTEKGKDVELRCDPISGHTALYWYRQSLGQGLEFLIYFQGNSAPDKSGLPSDRFSAERTGGSVSTLTIQRTQQEDSAVYLCASSPIFRGGYTFGSGTRLTVV.

The rearrangement links TRBV5-1 to TRBJ2-7; possible D gene TRBD1, 6 bases. Trimming shortened V by 0 bases and J by 1 base, and 8 bases separated the two germline ends. Germline CDR1 SGHRS, CDR2 YFSETQ. The CDR3 extends over 14 amino acids. CDR3 sequence reads: CASSLEQGSYEQYF. For the CDR3, the DNA is TGCGCCAGCAGCTTGGAACAGGGATCCTACGAGCAGTACTTC.

The chain uses TRBV19 and TRBJ1-4; no reliable D call. The V gene lost 5 bases and the J gene lost 7 bases, with 14 bases spanning the gap. Germline V gives CDR1 LNHDA, CDR2 SQIVND (reference sequence). This CDR3 is built from 14 residues. DNA for the CDR3: TGTGCCAGTAGTTCCTCACTTAACTCTGAAAAACTGTTTTTT. This translates into CASSSSLNSEKLFF.

This sequence joins TRBV5-1 and TRBJ2-1; D call uncertain. Trimming took 0 bases from V and 4 from J, leaving 11 bases between them. This CDR3 is built from 15 residues. CDR1 SGHRS and CDR2 YFSETQ come from the germline V gene. The CDR3 sequence: CASSLVRNKYNEQFF. The CDR3, as DNA: TGCGCCAGCAGCTTGGTCAGGAACAAATACAATGAGCAGTTCTTC.

The V call is TRBV4-2, the J call TRBJ1-2; tentatively, D is TRBD1 (6 bases). The CDR3 has 15 residues. V was trimmed by 0 bases and J by 3 bases, leaving 11 bases between them. CDR1 is LGHNA and CDR2 is YNFKEQ in the germline V gene. The DNA for the CDR3 is TGTGCCAGCAGCCAAGATACAGGGTGGGACTATGGCTACACCTTC. This codes for CASSQDTGWDYGYTF.

This chain uses TRBV27 with TRBJ2-2; TRBD1 aligns across 9 bases. CDR3 size: 14 residues. CDR1 is MNHEY, CDR2 SMNVEV, per germline (reference sequence). Germline trimming cut 6 bases from V and 4 bases from J; bases unmatched to any gene: 3. Written as DNA, the CDR3 is TGTGCCAGCAGGTTGACAGGGGGCACCGGGGAGCTGTTTTTT. Protein product: CASRLTGGTGELFF.

This rearrangement joins TRBV6-5 to TRBJ2-5; 7 bases agree with TRBD1. The germline V gene encodes CDR1 MNHEY and CDR2 SVGAGI. V gave up 6 bases and J gave up 5 bases; unmatched junction bases: 6. There are 13 residues in the CDR3. DNA for the CDR3: TGTGCCAGCAGGGACAGGTCGGTGGAGACCCAGTACTTC. It specifies CASRDRSVETQYF.

The J gene is TRBJ2-6, the V gene TRBV27; a weak D match, TRBD1 (5 bases). Deletions cut 5 bases from V and 0 bases from J, with 8 bases between. The CDR3 length is 15 residues. Germline loops: CDR1 MNHEY, CDR2 SMNVEV (reference sequence). The DNA for the CDR3 is TGTGCCAGCAGTCCACAGGCCTCTGGGGCCAACGTCCTGACTTTC. Its translation: CASSPQASGANVLTF.

The rearrangement joins TRBV5-1 to TRBJ1-6; TRBD1 matches 7 bases. V gave up 4 bases and J gave up 5 bases; unmatched junction bases: 3. This CDR3 region has 14 residues. The germline CDR1 and CDR2 sequences are SGHRS and YFSETQ. The CDR3 nucleotides read TGCGCCAGCAGCGAGACAGGGAATAATTCACCCCTCCACTTT. Translated, it gives CASSETGNNSPLHF.

The V and J genes are TRBV20-1 and TRBJ1-1; D gene unclear. Germline-derived CDR1 and CDR2 are DFQATT and SNEGSKA (reference sequence). The CDR3 runs 11 residues. Trimming left V 5 bases short and J 10 bases short, with 14 bases between. CDR3 protein: CSAPREDRAFF. The CDR3 DNA reads as TGCAGTGCTCCCCGGGAGGATCGAGCTTTCTTT.